This T cell receptor beta chain originates from a study of T cells after yellow fever vaccination. TCRdb reprocessed the 5' RACE reads with MiXCR, giving one entry per CDR3 protein. Among about 74,000 distinct CDR3 sequences, approximately 6.5% were seen once, and the ten largest hold around a third. V was pared by 3 bases and J by 3 bases, with 9 bases between. Germline CDR1 SNHLY, CDR2 FYNNEI. The CDR3 loop spans 13 amino acids. This clonotype was seen ten or more times. This rearrangement joins TRBV2 to TRBJ2-7; D might be TRBD2 (6 bases). The TCR was taken from a man between 18 and 35 years old who received the YFV17D yellow fever vaccine. Sample: CD8+ T cells sorted from PBMCs, taken 5 days after the first yellow fever vaccination. The CDR3 DNA reads TGTGCCAGCAGTGACGGGACTCTCTACGAGCAGTACTTC. Amino acid sequence: CASSDGTLYEQYF.